The TCR beta chain under discussion was sequenced for a study of blood T cell repertoires in COVID-19 (dated by TCRdb to the early 2020s). Regarding the complete study: The collaborator samples originated in the United States, Italy and Spain and spanned the acute and convalescent phases of COVID-19. A freely available public database, intended as a resource for researchers studying the immune response to SARS-CoV-2, is where the repertoires were released. The samples were drawn from two sources: the first 160 participants of the ongoing ImmuneRACE study, and fewer than 1,500 subjects contributed by 6 global collaborators. Deeply sampled blood TCRbeta repertoires from subjects exposed to, actively infected with, or recovered from COVID-19 were included in the dataset. Sample metadata almost always included a de-identified subject ID, COVID-19 status, age in years and sex. Where HLA class I and class II types were available, the types were taken from metadata supplied by the sample provider, not from assay-based typing. The material from the prospective study consisted of cDNA or gDNA derived from T cells, B-cell-depleted T cells, or PBMCs. General findings and caveats noted by the study authors: The amount of clinical and demographic metadata varied by source and participant and was provided uncurated.

Measured from the cysteine to the phenylalanine, the CDR3 is 15 residues long. Only the CDR3 DNA stays, 45 bases, in frame from base 1. Trimming leaves V shorter by 3 bases and J shorter by 4 bases, with the junction holding 4 bases beyond the gene matches. For CDR1 and CDR2, the germline V gene lists MNHNS and SASEGT. In its sample, this clone was seen many times. Which antigen it targets is not known. It has no much larger one-base neighbor in the sample; base qualities were not kept. Enrolling through a virtual design, the prospective study's participants ranged in age from roughly 18 to 89 years and lived across approximately 25 United States geographic areas. In the prospective study, cohorts were assigned on the basis of participant-reported clinical history obtained from a screening survey and a study questionnaire. Recovered participants in ImmuneRACE Cohort 3 were defined as having two consecutive negative NP/OP PCR tests, clearance from a healthcare professional, or resolution of symptoms. Each participant in the prospective study had whole blood, serum and a nasopharyngeal or oropharyngeal swab collected by mobile phlebotomists. Over an approximately 2-month period, participants in the prospective study had the option of providing additional blood draws and questionnaires. Before DNA extraction, blood samples from the prospective study were shipped at room temperature or frozen.

TCRbeta CDR3 regions were amplified from genomic DNA by means of the immunoSEQ Assay, a bias-controlled multiplex PCR. As for how the authors treated the data: The number of nucleated cells in each sample was estimated from the amplification of reference gene primers within the assay. To quantify the absolute abundance of each unique TCRbeta CDR3 rearrangement, sequence reads were collapsed and filtered. For each sample, productive Simpson clonality was calculated by taking the square root of Simpson's diversity index across productive rearrangements. In TCRdb, the immuneACCESS table is reduced to in-frame sequences with V and J assigned. These tables do not hold every clone; where another copy was compared, an unresolved V gene accounts for under half, and the others remain unexplained. V, J and clone size are those of that table, while D and trimming were read from the DNA. The sample table records about 300,000 clones; 85% to 90% of these occur just once. The ten largest make up roughly a tenth of the sample.

Sequencing was performed on PBMCs or T cells enriched from blood (not recorded which). The source of this sequence is a young woman who had recovered from COVID-19. Recombination joined TRBV6-1 with TRBJ2-5; 11 central nucleotides agree with TRBD2. The DNA sequence is as follows: TGTGCCAGCAGTGAGATAGCGGGAGGGGGAGAGACCCAGTACTTC. Protein translation: CASSEIAGGGETQYF.